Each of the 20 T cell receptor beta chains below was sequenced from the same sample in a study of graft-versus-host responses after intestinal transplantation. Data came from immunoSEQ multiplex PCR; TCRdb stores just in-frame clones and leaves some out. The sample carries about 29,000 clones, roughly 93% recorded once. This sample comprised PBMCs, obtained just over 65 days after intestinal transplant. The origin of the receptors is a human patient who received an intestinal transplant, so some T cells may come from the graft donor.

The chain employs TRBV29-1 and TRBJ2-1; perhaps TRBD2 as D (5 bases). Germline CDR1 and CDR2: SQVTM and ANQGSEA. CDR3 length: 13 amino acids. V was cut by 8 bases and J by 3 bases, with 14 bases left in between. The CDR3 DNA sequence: TGCAGCCCCGGGGTACTGTACTACAATGAGCAGTTCTTC. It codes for CSPGVLYYNEQFF.

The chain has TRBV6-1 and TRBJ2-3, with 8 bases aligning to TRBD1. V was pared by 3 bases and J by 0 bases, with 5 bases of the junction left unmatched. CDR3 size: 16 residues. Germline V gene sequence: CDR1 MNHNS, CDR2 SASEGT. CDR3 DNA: TGTGCCAGCAGTGACAGGACAGGGATTAGCACAGATACGCAGTATTTT. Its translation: CASSDRTGISTDTQYF.

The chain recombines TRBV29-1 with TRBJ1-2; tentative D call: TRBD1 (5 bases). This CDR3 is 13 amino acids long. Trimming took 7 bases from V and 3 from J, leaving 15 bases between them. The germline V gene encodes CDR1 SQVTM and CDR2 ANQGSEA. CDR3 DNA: TGCAGCGCCGCCCAGGGCCCCTACTATGGCTACACCTTC. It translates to CSAAQGPYYGYTF.

The chain's CDR3 is CASSDTGLAGAGNEQFF. CDR3 bases: TGCGCCAGCAGTGATACTGGACTAGCGGGAGCCGGCAATGAGCAGTTCTTC. The chain has TRBV10-1 and TRBJ2-1; TRBD2 matches at 13 bases. The CDR3 is made up of 17 amino acids. Germline CDR1 WNHNN, CDR2 SYGVQD (reference sequence). With V trimmed by 3 bases and J by 6 bases, 8 bases remained unmatched.

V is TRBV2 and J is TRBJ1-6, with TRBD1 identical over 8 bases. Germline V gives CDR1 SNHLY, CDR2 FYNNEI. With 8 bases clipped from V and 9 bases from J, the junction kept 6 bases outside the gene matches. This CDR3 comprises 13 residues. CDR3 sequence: CASVGQVGSPLHF. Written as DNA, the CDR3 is TGTGCCAGCGTGGGACAGGTTGGTTCACCCCTCCACTTT.

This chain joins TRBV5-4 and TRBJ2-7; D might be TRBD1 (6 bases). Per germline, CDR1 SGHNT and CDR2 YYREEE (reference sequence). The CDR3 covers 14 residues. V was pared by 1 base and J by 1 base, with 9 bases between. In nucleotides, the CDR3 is TGTGCCAGCAGCTTGCTAGGACAGTCCTACGAGCAGTACTTC. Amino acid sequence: CASSLLGQSYEQYF.

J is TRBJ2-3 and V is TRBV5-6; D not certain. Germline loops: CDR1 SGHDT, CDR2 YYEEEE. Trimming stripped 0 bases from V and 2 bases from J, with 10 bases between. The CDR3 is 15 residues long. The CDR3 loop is CASSLGSPITDTQYF. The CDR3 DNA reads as TGTGCCAGCAGCTTGGGGTCCCCTATCACAGATACGCAGTATTTT.

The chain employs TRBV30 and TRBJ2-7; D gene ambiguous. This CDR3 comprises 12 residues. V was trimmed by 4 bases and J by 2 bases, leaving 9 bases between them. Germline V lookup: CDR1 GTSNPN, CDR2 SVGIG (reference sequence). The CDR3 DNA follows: TGTGCCTGGACTGACTGGACCTACGAGCAGTACTTC. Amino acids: CAWTDWTYEQYF.

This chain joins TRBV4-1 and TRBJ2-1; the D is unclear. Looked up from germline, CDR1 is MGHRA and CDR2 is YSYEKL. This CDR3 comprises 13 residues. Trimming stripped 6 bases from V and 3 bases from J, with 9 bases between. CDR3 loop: CASRPPGYNEQFF. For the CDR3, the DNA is TGCGCCAGCAGGCCGCCGGGCTACAATGAGCAGTTCTTC.

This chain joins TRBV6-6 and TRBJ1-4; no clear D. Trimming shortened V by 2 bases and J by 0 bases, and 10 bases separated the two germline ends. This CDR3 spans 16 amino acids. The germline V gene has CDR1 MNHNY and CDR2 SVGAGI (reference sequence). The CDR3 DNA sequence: TGTGCCAGCAGTTACCCCCGGGCAGCAACTAATGAAAAACTGTTTTTT. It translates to CASSYPRAATNEKLFF.

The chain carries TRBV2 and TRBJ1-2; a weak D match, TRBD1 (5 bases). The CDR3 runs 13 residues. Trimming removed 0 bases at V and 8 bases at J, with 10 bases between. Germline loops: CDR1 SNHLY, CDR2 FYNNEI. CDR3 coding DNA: TGTGCCAGCAGTGAAGCGGGCGGGACCGGCTACACCTTC. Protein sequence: CASSEAGGTGYTF.

The CDR3, as DNA: TGTGCCAGCAGCTTAGAAGTCAGTTGGACTGAAGCTTTCTTT. Translated: CASSLEVSWTEAFF. The chain recombines TRBV7-3 with TRBJ1-1, with unresolved D. Germline assignment: CDR1 SGHTA and CDR2 FQGTGA. The V and J ends lost 2 bases and 5 bases respectively, with 12 bases between them. There are 14 residues in the CDR3.

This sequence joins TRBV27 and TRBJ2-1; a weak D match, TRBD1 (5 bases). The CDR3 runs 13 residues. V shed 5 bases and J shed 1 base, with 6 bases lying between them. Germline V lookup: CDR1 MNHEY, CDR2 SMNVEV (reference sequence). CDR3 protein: CASSHRSYNEQFF. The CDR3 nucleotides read TGTGCCAGCAGTCACAGGTCCTACAATGAGCAGTTCTTC.

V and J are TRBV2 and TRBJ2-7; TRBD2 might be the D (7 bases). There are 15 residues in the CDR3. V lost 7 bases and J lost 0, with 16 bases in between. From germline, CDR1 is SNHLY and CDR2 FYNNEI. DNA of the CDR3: TGTGCCAGCACCCCGGGGGGCGGTTTCTCCTACGAGCAGTACTTC. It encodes CASTPGGGFSYEQYF.

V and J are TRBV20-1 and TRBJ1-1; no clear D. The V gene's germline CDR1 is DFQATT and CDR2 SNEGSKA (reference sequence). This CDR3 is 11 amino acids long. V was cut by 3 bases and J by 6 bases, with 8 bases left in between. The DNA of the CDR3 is TGCAGTGCTAGTATAGGCTCTGAAGCTTTCTTT. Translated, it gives CSASIGSEAFF.

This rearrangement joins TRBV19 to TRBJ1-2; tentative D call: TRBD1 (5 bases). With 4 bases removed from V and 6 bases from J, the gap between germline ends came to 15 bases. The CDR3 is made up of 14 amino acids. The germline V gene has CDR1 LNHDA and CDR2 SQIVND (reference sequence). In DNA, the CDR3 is TGTGCCAGTAGTACCCTAGGGACCGGGAATGGCTACACCTTC. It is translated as CASSTLGTGNGYTF.

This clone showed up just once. The CDR3 reads CAISEERNNEQFF. The DNA for the CDR3 is TGTGCCATCAGTGAGGAACGAAACAATGAGCAGTTCTTC. The rearrangement joins TRBV10-3 to TRBJ2-1; D ambiguous. With 2 bases removed from V and 5 bases from J, the gap between germline ends came to 7 bases. CDR1 ENHRY and CDR2 SYGVKD come from the germline V gene. This CDR3 comprises 13 residues.

CDR3 loop: CASGLVFYIQQGQTYEQYF. In DNA form, the CDR3 reads TGTGCTAGTGGTTTGGTATTCTATATCCAGCAGGGACAGACCTACGAGCAGTACTTC. This sequence joins TRBV12-5 and TRBJ2-7; 7 positions match TRBD1. V trimming: 0 bases; J trimming: 2 bases; junction bases outside the gene matches: 16. CDR3 length: 19 amino acids. The germline V gene encodes CDR1 LGHNT and CDR2 FRNRAP.

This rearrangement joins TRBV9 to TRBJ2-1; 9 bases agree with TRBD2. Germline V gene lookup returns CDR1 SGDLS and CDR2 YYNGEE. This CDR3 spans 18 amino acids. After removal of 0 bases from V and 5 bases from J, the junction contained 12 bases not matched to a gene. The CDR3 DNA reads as TGTGCCAGCAGCGTAGTAACCGCACCGGTAGCGGGAGACAATGAGCAGTTCTTC. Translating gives CASSVVTAPVAGDNEQFF.

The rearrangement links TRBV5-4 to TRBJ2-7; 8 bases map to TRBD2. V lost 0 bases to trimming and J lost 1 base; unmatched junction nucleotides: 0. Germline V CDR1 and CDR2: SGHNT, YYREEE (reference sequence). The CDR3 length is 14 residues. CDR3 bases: TGTGCCAGCAGCTTGGGACTAGCGTCCTACGAGCAGTACTTC. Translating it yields CASSLGLASYEQYF.